These T cell receptor beta chains were read from a single sample in a study of T cells in Graves' hyperthyroidism and ophthalmopathy. Each CDR3 protein is one row after TCRdb ran MiXCR on the multiplex PCR reads. The sample contains approximately 690,000 distinct CDR3 sequences, around 21% of which appear only once. The sequencing input was blood. These receptors all stem from a man younger than 45 with Graves' ophthalmopathy. Each CDR3 is given with its conserved first and last residue. A D gene is named only where the DNA matches it firmly. Clone size is not always given. Where it is, it says once, few, many or a class for expanded clones.

14,TRBJ2-1,-,TRBD2,TRBV19,TGTGCCAGTAGTATAGAACTAGCGGACAATGAGCAGTTCTTC,CASSIELADNEQFF
15,TRBJ1-5,few,TRBD1,TRBV6-1,TGTGCCAGCAGACGAGCTGGGGACAGGGTAGGGCCCCAGCATTTT,CASRRAGDRVGPQHF
15,TRBJ2-1,-,TRBD2,TRBV7-8,TGTGCCAGCAGCTTGGGGACTAGTTCGGGAAATGAGCAGTTCTTC,CASSLGTSSGNEQFF
13,TRBJ1-1,many,-,TRBV7-9,TGTGCCAGCAGCCTCGAGGGGGACACTGAAGCTTTCTTT,CASSLEGDTEAFF
16,TRBJ2-1,many,-,TRBV5-1,TGCGCCAGCAGCTTGGATCCAGCGAGCTCCTACAATGAGCAGTTCTTC,CASSLDPASSYNEQFF
13,TRBJ2-2,many,-,TRBV7-8,TGTGCCAGCAGCTTAGACCAGGGCGGGGAGCTGTTTTTT,CASSLDQGGELFF
15,TRBJ1-1,few,-,TRBV3-1,TGTGCCAGCAGCCAAGATTATAGAACAGCCACTGAAGCTTTCTTT,CASSQDYRTATEAFF
14,TRBJ1-4,-,-,TRBV3-1,TGTGCCAGCAGCCAAGCTGCAGGGTGGGAAAAACTGTTTTTT,CASSQAAGWEKLFF
12,TRBJ2-5,few,TRBD2,TRBV29-1,TGCAGCGAGGGACTAGCACAAGAGACCCAGTACTTC,CSEGLAQETQYF
13,TRBJ2-1,many,TRBD2,TRBV7-2,TGTGCGGACCGCGGGCGGGGGTACAATGAGCAGTTCTTC,CADRGRGYNEQFF
15,TRBJ2-1,-,TRBD2,TRBV4-1,TGCGCCAGCAGCATGGGACTAGCGGGAGGAGATGAGCAGTTCTTC,CASSMGLAGGDEQFF
16,TRBJ1-2,many,TRBD1,TRBV5-1,TGCGCCAGCAGCTTGGTAGAGGGACAGATCAACTATGGCTACACCTTC,CASSLVEGQINYGYTF
15,TRBJ2-7,many,TRBD2,TRBV20-1,TGCAGTGCTAGGTCGACTAGCGGGATAATCTACGAGCAGTACTTC,CSARSTSGIIYEQYF
14,TRBJ2-7,-,TRBD1,TRBV18,TGTGCCAGCTCACCGGGACAGGGAAATGGCGAGCAGTACTTC,CASSPGQGNGEQYF
14,TRBJ2-7,few,-,TRBV6-2/TRBV6-3,TGTGCCAGCAGTTCCCCGACCCGGCCCGTAGAGCAGTACTTC,CASSSPTRPVEQYF
14,TRBJ2-5,-,TRBD2,TRBV10-3,TGTGCCATCAGTGAACCGGGAGGGATGGAGACCCAGTACTTC,CAISEPGGMETQYF
16,TRBJ1-1,many,TRBD1,TRBV5-1,TGCGCCAGCAGTAGGGTATCAAAGGGGGCGCAAGCAGAAGCTTTCTTT,CASSRVSKGAQAEAFF
12,TRBJ1-4,few,-,TRBV6-1,TGTGCCAGCAGTGCCTCGGGTGGGGAACTGTTTTTT,CASSASGGELFF
15,TRBJ2-1,few,TRBD2,TRBV7-2,TGTGCCAGCAGCCATACTAGCGGGATATACAATGAGCAGTCCTTC,CASSHTSGIYNEQSF
15,TRBJ1-1,-,-,TRBV27,TGTGCCAGCAGTTTATCACCGGAGTGGGGCACTGAAGCTTTCTTT,CASSLSPEWGTEAFF
15,TRBJ1-1,few,-,TRBV6-1,TGTGCCAGCAGTAAACAGGGACTTATGAACACTGAAGCTTTCTTT,CASSKQGLMNTEAFF
14,TRBJ2-1,many,-,TRBV7-3,TGTGCCAGCTCCTCAGCGGTTCCCTACAATGAGCAGTTCTTC,CASSSAVPYNEQFF
18,TRBJ2-5,-,-,TRBV19,TGTGCCAGTAGCACCACCTCGAGTGGCGGCAGCTCGAGAGAGACCCAGTACTTC,CASSTTSSGGSSRETQYF
14,TRBJ2-1,-,-,TRBV5-1,TGCGCCAGCAGCCCCGGAGAGAGGTGGGATGAGCAGTTCTTC,CASSPGERWDEQFF
13,TRBJ2-7,-,-,TRBV20-1,TGCAGTGCGCCCAACGACAGGACCTACGAGCAGTACTTC,CSAPNDRTYEQYF
13,TRBJ2-1,-,-,TRBV20-1,TGCAGTGCTAGAGGACCCCTCGGGACTGAGCAGTTCTTC,CSARGPLGTEQFF
16,TRBJ2-7,few,TRBD2,TRBV28,TGTGCCAGCAGTTTACCCCGGACTAGCGGGAGTTACGAGCAGTACTTC,CASSLPRTSGSYEQYF